Sequencing of this TCR beta chain was carried out in a study of CXCR3-negative and CXCR3-positive naive CD8 T cells. Broader study findings: In CXCR3-positive naive cells, the TRB CDR3s were more hydrophobic than in CXCR3-negative naive cells.

CDR1 is SGHVS, CDR2 FQNEAQ, per germline. The length of the CDR3 is 21 residues. The authors prepared UMI-labeled TRB cDNA libraries by 5' RACE. No DNA is given; TCRdb re-called the 5' RACE reads and lists each CDR3 protein once. Across tens of thousands of distinct CDR3 sequences, the top ten clones capture roughly 0.99% of the sample. About this clonotype itself: Its target is unknown.

The sequence was collected from a human donor in good health. Some clones in this sample may be carry-over from other donors' samples. The source material was naive CXCR3- CD8+ T cells from blood. The subset: CD45RO-CCR7+CD27+CD95- naive CD8+ T cells lacking CXCR3 (TNR3-). The chain couples TRBV7-8 to TRBJ2-1; the TCRdb call, TRBD2, lacks DNA for checking. The CDR3 is CASSLDEFGLALGYSYNEQFF. The whole variable domain, remainder taken from reference TRBV7-8 and TRBJ2-1, is GAGVSQSPRYKVAKRGQDVALRCDPISGHVSLFWYQQALGQGPEFLTYFQNEAQLDKSGLPSDRFFAERPEGSVSTLKIQRTQQEDSAVYLCASSLDEFGLALGYSYNEQFFGPGTRLTVL.